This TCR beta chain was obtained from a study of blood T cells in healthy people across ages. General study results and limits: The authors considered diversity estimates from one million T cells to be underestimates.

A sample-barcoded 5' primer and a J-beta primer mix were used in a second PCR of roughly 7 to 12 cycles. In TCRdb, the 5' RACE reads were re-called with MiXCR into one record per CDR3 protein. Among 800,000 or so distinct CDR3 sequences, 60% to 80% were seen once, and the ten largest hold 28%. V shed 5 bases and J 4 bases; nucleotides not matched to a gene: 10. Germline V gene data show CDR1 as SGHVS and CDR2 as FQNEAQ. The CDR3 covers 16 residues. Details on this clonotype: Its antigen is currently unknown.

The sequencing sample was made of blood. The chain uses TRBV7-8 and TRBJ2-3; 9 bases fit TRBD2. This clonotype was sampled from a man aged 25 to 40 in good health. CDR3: CASSLSRTSVADTQYF. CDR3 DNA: TGTGCCAGCAGCCTATCCCGGACTAGCGTCGCAGATACGCAGTATTTT. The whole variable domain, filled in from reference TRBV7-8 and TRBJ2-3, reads GAGVSQSPRYKVAKRGQDVALRCDPISGHVSLFWYQQALGQGPEFLTYFQNEAQLDKSGLPSDRFFAERPEGSVSTLKIQRTQQEDSAVYLCASSLSRTSVADTQYFGPGTRLTVL.